This T cell receptor (beta chain) stems from a study of T cells after yellow fever vaccination. This clonotype came up a few times. V was cut by 3 bases and J by 5 bases, with 13 bases left in between. CDR1 and CDR2 (germline): KGHSH, LQKENI. This CDR3 comprises 14 residues. In making TCR cDNA, 5'RACE template switching added a universal primer site and UMIs to it. TCRdb recomputed calls from the 5' RACE reads with MiXCR, one row per CDR3 protein. The sample has almost 600,000 distinct CDR3 sequences, about 13% seen once. Sequenced here: PBMCs, sampled on the day of the yellow fever booster vaccination. The V call is TRBV18, the J call TRBJ2-5; tentatively, D is TRBD1 (6 bases). This clonotype was obtained from a young man who received the YFV17D yellow fever vaccine. Written as DNA, the CDR3 is TGTGCCAGCTCACCCCAACAGGGTTTTGAGACCCAGTACTTC. It is translated as CASSPQQGFETQYF.